This TCR beta chain was identified in a study of T cells after yellow fever vaccination. Overall study findings and caveats: Compared with primary, the secondary response was weaker and peaked at day 5, not 15. Reappearance after the booster was observed for most primary-vaccination clones (roughly 97% CD4, roughly 88% CD8).

Details on this clonotype: The antigen is unknown.

The germline V gene has CDR1 SEHNR and CDR2 FQNEAQ (reference sequence). V lost 1 base to trimming and J lost 1 base, with 11 bases between them. This CDR3 contains 16 residues. MiXCR, run by TCRdb on the 5' RACE reads, gives a single entry per CDR3 protein. In the table there are about 340,000 distinct CDR3 sequences, 8.7% of which are singletons. The chain recombines TRBV7-9 with TRBJ2-1; no definite D call. The sequences come from PBMCs, collected on the day of the first yellow fever vaccination. This clonotype was sampled from a man younger than 30 who received the YFV17D yellow fever vaccine. The CDR3 DNA sequence: TGTGCCAGCAGCTTAGAAGCTCCCAGTTCCTACAATGAGCAGTTCTTC. As protein: CASSLEAPSSYNEQFF.